The clone carrying this T cell receptor beta chain was seen at least ten times. Antigen specificity is unknown. This record belongs to a study of CD8+CD57+ T cells in acquired aplastic anemia. Patients picked for sequencing had shown CD8+CD57+ cell expansion detected by flow cytometry. Severe acquired aplastic anemia affected all patients. Patient blood was sampled before any therapy had been received. Study-level findings and limits: No significant patient-versus-control difference appeared in CD8+ Simpson's diversity. Comparison of patients with controls identified approximately 28 shared CD8+ CDR3 sequences.

CDR1 is MNHNS, CDR2 SASEGT, per germline. V shed 2 bases and J shed 3 bases, with 13 bases lying between them. This CDR3 is built from 15 residues. It was genomic DNA that served as the template for profiling TCR beta VDJ and CDR3. Via MiXCR, TCRdb re-called the reads, giving one row per CDR3 protein. The sample records approximately 98,000 distinct CDR3 sequences, 55% to 70% being singletons. The material sequenced was sorted CD4+, CD8+, or CD8+CD57+ T cells (not recorded which) from PBMCs. This clonotype originated in a human donor with aplastic anemia. The J gene is TRBJ1-1, the V gene TRBV6-1; TRBD1 is a possible D gene (5 bases). The CDR3 DNA follows: TGTGCCAGCAGTGAATTGGTAGGGGCGCACACTGAAGCTTTCTTT. It is translated as CASSELVGAHTEAFF.